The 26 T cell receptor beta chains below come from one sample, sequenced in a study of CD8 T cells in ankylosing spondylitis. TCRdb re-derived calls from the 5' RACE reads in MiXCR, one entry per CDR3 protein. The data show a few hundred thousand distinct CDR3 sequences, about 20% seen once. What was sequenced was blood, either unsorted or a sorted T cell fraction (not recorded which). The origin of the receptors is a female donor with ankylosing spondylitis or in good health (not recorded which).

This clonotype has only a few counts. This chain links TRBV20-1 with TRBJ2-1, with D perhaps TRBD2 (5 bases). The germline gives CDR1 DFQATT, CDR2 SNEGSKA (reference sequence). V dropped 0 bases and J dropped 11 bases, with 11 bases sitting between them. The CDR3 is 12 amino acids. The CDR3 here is CSARDPREQQFF. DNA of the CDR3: TGCAGTGCTAGAGATCCCCGGGAACAGCAGTTCTTC.

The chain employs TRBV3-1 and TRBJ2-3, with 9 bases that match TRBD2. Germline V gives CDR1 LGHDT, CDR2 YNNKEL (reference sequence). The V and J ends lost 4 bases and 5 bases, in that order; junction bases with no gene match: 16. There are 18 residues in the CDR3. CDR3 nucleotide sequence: TGTGCCAGCAGCCCCCCGAGGCATAGCGGGAGAATTGAAGATACGCAGTATTTT. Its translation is CASSPPRHSGRIEDTQYF.

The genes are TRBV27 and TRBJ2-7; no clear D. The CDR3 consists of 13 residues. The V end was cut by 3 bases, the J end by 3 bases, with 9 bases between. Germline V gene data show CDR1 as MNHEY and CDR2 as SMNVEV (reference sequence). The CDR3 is CASSFSHGYEQYF. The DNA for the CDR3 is TGTGCCAGCAGTTTTTCCCACGGCTACGAGCAGTACTTC.

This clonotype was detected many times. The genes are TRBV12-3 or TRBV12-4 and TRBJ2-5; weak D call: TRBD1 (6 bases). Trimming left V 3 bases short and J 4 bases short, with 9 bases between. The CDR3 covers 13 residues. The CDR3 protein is CASSLARGETQYF. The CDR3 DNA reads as TGTGCCAGCAGTTTGGCCAGGGGAGAGACCCAGTACTTC.

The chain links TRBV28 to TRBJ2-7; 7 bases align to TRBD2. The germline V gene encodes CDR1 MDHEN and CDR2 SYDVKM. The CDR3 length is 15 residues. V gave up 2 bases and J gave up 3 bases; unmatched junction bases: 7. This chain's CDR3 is CASSLRRERNYEQYF. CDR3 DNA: TGTGCCAGCAGTTTACGGCGGGAGAGAAACTACGAGCAGTACTTC.

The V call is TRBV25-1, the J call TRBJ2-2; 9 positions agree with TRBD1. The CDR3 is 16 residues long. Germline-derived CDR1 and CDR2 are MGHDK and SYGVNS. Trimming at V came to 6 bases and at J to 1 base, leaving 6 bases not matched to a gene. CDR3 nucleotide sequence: TGTGCCAGCAGACAGGGGGACAGGGTGAACACCGGGGAGCTGTTTTTT. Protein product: CASRQGDRVNTGELFF.

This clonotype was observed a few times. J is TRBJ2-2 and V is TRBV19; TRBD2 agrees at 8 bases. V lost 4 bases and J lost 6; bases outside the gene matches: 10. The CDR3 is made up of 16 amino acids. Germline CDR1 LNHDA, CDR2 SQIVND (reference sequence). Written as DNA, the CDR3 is TGTGCCAGTAGTAACCCGGGACTAGTATCGGCCGGGGAGCTGTTTTTT. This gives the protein CASSNPGLVSAGELFF. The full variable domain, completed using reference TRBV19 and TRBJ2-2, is DGGITQSPKYLFRKEGQNVTLSCEQNLNHDAMYWYRQDPGQGLRLIYYSQIVNDFQKGDIAEGYSVSREKKESFPLTVTSAQKNPTAFYLCASSNPGLVSAGELFFGEGSRLTVL.

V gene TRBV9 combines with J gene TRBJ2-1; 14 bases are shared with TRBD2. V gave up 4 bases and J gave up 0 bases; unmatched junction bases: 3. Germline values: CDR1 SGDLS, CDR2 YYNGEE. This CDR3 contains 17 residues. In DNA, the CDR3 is TGTGCCAGCAGCCCAGGGACTAGCGGGAGCTCCTACAATGAGCAGTTCTTC. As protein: CASSPGTSGSSYNEQFF. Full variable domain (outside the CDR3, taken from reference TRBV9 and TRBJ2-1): DSGVTQTPKHLITATGQRVTLRCSPRSGDLSVYWYQQSLDQGLQFLIQYYNGEERAKGNILERFSAQQFPDLHSELNLSSLELGDSALYFCASSPGTSGSSYNEQFFGPGTRLTVL.

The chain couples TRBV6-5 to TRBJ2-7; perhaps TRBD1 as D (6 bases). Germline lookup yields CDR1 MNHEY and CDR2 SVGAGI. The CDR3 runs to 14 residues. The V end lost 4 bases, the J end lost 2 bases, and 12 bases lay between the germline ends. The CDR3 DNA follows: TGTGCCAGCAGTTCTCCGACAGGTCCCTACGAGCAGTACTTC. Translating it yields CASSSPTGPYEQYF.

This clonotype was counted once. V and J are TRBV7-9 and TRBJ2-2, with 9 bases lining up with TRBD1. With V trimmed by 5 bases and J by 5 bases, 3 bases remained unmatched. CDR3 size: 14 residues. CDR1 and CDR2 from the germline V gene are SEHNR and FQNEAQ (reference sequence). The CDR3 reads CASSPGTGTGELFF. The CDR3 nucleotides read TGTGCCAGCAGCCCTGGGACAGGGACCGGGGAGCTGTTTTTT.

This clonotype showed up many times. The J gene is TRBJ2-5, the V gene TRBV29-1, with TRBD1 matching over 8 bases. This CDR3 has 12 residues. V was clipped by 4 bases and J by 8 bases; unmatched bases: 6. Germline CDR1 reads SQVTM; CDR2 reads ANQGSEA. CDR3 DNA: TGCAGCGTTGGGCAGGGGGCGGGAACCCAGTACTTC. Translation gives CSVGQGAGTQYF.

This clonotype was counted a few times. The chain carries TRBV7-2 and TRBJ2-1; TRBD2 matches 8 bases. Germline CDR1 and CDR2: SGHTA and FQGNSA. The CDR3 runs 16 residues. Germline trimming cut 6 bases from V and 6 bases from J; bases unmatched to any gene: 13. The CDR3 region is CASSPLIRLAPNEQFF. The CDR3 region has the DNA TGTGCCAGCAGTCCGTTGATAAGACTAGCGCCCAATGAGCAGTTCTTC.

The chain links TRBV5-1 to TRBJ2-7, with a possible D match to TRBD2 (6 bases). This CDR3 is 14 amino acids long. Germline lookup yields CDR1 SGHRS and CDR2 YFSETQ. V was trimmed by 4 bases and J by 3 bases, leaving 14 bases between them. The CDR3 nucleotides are TGCGCCAGCAGCCCGGGGGTGGACTTCTACGAGCAGTACTTC. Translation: CASSPGVDFYEQYF.

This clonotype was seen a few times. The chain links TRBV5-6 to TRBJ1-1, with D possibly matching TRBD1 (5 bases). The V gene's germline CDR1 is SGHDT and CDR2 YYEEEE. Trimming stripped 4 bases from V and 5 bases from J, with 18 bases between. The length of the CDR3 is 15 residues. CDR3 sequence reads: CASSPLGGAGTEAFF. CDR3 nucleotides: TGTGCCAGCAGCCCCCTGGGTGGGGCGGGGACTGAAGCTTTCTTT.

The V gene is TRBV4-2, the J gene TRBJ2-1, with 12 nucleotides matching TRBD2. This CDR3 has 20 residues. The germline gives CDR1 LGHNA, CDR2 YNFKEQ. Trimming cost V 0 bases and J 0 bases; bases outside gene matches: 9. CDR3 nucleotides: TGTGCCAGCAGCCAAGATGCAGGCGGACTAGCGGGATTCTCCTACAATGAGCAGTTCTTC. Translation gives CASSQDAGGLAGFSYNEQFF.

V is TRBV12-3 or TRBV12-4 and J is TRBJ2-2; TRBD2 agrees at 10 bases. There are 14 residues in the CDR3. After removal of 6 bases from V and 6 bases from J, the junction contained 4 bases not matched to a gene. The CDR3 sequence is CASRPSGRAGELFF. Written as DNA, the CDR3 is TGTGCCAGCAGACCTAGCGGGAGAGCCGGGGAGCTGTTTTTT.

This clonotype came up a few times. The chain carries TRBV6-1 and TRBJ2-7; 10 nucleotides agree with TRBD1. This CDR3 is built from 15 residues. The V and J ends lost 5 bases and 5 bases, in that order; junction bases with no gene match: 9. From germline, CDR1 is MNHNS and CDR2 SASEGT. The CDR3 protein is CASSRPGQGHNEQYF. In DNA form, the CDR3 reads TGTGCCAGCAGTCGTCCGGGACAGGGGCATAACGAGCAGTACTTC.

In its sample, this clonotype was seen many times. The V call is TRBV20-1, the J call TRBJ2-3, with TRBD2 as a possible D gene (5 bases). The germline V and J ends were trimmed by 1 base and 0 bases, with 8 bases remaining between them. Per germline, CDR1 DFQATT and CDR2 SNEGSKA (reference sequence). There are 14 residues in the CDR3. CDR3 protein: CSARGLQSTDTQYF. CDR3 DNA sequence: TGCAGTGCTAGAGGACTACAAAGCACAGATACGCAGTATTTT.

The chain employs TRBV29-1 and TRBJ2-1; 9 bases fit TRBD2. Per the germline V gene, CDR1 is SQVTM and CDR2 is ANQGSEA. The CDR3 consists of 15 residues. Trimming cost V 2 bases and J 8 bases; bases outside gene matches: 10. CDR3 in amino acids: CSVEQRAGGPDEQFF. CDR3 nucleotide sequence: TGCAGCGTTGAACAGAGGGCGGGAGGGCCAGATGAGCAGTTCTTC.

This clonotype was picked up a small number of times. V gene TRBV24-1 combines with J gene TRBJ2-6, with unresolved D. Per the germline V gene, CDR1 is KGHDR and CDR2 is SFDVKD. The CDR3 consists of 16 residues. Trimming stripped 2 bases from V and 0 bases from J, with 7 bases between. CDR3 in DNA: TGTGCCACCAGTGATTCCCGGTTCTCTGGGGCCAACGTCCTGACTTTC. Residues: CATSDSRFSGANVLTF.

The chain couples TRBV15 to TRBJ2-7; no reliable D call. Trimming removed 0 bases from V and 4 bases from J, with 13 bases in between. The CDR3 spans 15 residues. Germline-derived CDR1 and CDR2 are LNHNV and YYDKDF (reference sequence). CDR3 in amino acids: CATSRDEQPLYEQYF. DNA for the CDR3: TGTGCCACCAGCAGAGATGAACAGCCCCTTTACGAGCAGTACTTC.

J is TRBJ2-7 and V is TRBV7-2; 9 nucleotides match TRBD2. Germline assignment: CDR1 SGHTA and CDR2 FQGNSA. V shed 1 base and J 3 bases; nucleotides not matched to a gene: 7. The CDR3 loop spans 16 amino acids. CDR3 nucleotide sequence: TGTGCCAGCAGCTTAGAGAGCCCTAGCGGGAACTACGAGCAGTACTTC. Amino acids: CASSLESPSGNYEQYF.

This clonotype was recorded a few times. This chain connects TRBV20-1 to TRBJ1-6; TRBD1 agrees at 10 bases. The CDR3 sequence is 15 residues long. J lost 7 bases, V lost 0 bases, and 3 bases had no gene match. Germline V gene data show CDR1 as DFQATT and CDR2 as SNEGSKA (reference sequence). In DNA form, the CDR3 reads TGCAGTGCTAGAGATGACAGGGGGCGGAATTCACCCCTCCACTTT. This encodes CSARDDRGRNSPLHF.

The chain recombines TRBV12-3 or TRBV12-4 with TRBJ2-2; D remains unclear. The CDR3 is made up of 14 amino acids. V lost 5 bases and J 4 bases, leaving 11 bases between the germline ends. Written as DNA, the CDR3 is TGTGCCAGCAGTCTAGGGTACAGCACCGGGGAGCTGTTTTTT. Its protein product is CASSLGYSTGELFF.

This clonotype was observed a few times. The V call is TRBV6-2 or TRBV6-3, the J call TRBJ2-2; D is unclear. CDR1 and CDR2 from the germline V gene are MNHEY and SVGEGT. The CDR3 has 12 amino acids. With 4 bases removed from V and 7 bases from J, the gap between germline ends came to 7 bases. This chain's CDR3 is CASSSNVGELFF. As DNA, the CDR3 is TGTGCCAGCAGTTCAAACGTCGGGGAGCTGTTTTTT.

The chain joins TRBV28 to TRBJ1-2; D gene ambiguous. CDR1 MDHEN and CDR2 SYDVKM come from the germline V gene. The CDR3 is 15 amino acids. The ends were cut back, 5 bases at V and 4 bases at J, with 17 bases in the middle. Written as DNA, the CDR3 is TGTGCCAGCAGTCCTTCCGACCGCCCCCTCTATGGCTACACCTTC. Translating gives CASSPSDRPLYGYTF.